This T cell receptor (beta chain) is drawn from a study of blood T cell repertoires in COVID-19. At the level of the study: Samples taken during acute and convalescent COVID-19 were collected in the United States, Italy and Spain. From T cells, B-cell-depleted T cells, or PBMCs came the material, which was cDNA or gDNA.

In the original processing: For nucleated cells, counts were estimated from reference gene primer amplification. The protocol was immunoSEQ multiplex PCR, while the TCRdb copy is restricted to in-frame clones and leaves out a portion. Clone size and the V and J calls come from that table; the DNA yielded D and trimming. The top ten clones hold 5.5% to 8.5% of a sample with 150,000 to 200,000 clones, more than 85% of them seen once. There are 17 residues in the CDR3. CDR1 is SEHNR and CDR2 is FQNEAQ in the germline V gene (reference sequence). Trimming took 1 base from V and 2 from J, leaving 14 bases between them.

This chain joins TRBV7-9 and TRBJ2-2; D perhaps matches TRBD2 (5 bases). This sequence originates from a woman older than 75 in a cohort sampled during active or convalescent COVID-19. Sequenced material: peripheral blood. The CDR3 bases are TGTGCCAGCAGCTTAGTCTCTCTAGCTCTCAACACCGGGGAGCTGTTTTTT. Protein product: CASSLVSLALNTGELFF.